The 10 T cell receptor beta chains below were found in one sample sequenced in a study of T-cell memory formation after mild COVID-19. TCRdb used MiXCR to reprocess the 5' RACE reads, holding one entry per CDR3 protein. The repertoire holds 60,000 to 65,000 distinct CDR3 sequences, less than 9.5% seen once, with about 1% in the top ten. The sequenced material came from PBMCs or a T cell subset sorted from them (not recorded which). The receptors stem from a young man who had mild COVID-19 (a few samples of this study predate the infection). Cell type and time point are not known.

This clonotype was seen a few times. The rearrangement links TRBV12-3 or TRBV12-4 to TRBJ2-7; D remains ambiguous. The ends were cut back, 3 bases at V and 3 bases at J, with 9 bases in the middle. The CDR3 spans 13 residues. The CDR3 nucleotides are TGTGCCAGCAGTTTGGCGGACGGCTACGAGCAGTACTTC. Protein sequence: CASSLADGYEQYF.

This clonotype turned up a few times. The chain uses TRBV6-5 and TRBJ1-2, with D possibly TRBD1 on 6 matching bases. CDR1 is MNHEY and CDR2 is SVGAGI in the germline V gene. V lost 5 bases and J 4 bases, leaving 8 bases between the germline ends. CDR3 length: 12 residues. CDR3 amino acids: CASSGTTYGYTF. CDR3 DNA sequence: TGTGCCAGCAGTGGGACAACCTATGGCTACACCTTC.

This sequence joins TRBV12-3 or TRBV12-4 and TRBJ2-3; 8 nucleotides align to TRBD1. V lost 8 bases to trimming and J lost 6 bases; unmatched junction nucleotides: 10. This CDR3 has 14 amino acids. CDR3 residues: CASGTGYVVDTQYF. Written as DNA, the CDR3 is TGTGCCAGCGGGACAGGCTATGTCGTGGATACGCAGTATTTT.

This clonotype was detected a few times. The chain combines TRBV5-4 with TRBJ2-3; the D gene could be TRBD1 or TRBD2 (5 bases each). The CDR3 sequence is 15 residues long. The V end was cut by 9 bases, the J end by 1 base, with 18 bases between. Germline V gene data show CDR1 as SGHNT and CDR2 as YYREEE (reference sequence). This chain's CDR3 is CAIPSPGPRTDTQYF. CDR3 coding DNA: TGTGCCATCCCCAGCCCGGGGCCTCGCACAGATACGCAGTATTTT.

This clonotype was detected many times. The V and J genes are TRBV7-9 and TRBJ2-1; 10 nucleotides line up with TRBD2. This CDR3 spans 17 amino acids. CDR1 and CDR2 (germline): SEHNR, FQNEAQ (reference sequence). The trim removed 5 bases at V and 7 bases at J, leaving 14 bases unmatched. CDR3 sequence (DNA): TGTGCCAGCAGCCACCTGAGGGGGCTAGCGGGGGTGAATGAGCAGTTCTTC. As protein: CASSHLRGLAGVNEQFF.

The rearrangement links TRBV20-1 to TRBJ2-7; perhaps D is TRBD1 or TRBD2 (5 bases each). CDR3 length equals 14 residues. Germline V CDR1 and CDR2: DFQATT, SNEGSKA (reference sequence). Trimming took 5 bases from V and 0 from J, leaving 14 bases between them. The CDR3 DNA reads as TGCAGTGCTCCAACGGGACGGGGCTCCTACGAGCAGTACTTC. It yields the protein CSAPTGRGSYEQYF.

The table lists this clonotype with a few counts. The chain employs TRBV4-3 and TRBJ2-3; D gene uncertain. CDR3 length equals 15 residues. Trimming removed 1 base at V and 1 base at J, with 9 bases between. Germline CDR1 is LGHNA and CDR2 is YSLEER. CDR3 residues: CASSQGNVRTDTQYF. The CDR3 DNA follows: TGCGCCAGCAGCCAAGGAAACGTCCGCACAGATACGCAGTATTTT.

The table lists this clonotype with a few counts. CDR3 loop: CASSLVWDRASNEQFF. CDR3 DNA sequence: TGCGCCAGCAGCTTGGTATGGGACAGGGCTAGCAATGAGCAGTTCTTC. The chain couples TRBV5-1 to TRBJ2-1, with 9 positions matching TRBD1. Unmatched junction bases numbered 7, after V lost 0 bases and J lost 6 bases. The CDR3 has 16 residues. In germline, CDR1 is SGHRS, CDR2 YFSETQ.

V gene TRBV7-3 combines with J gene TRBJ2-6, with 13 bases identical to TRBD2. V gave up 5 bases and J gave up 0 bases; unmatched junction bases: 10. The CDR3 sequence is 20 residues long. Germline CDR1 and CDR2: SGHTA and FQGTGA. As DNA, the CDR3 is TGTGCCAGCAGCCTTTACGGACTAGCGGGGGCTCCCTCTGGGGCCAACGTCCTGACTTTC. Translation: CASSLYGLAGAPSGANVLTF. Supplemented by reference TRBV7-3 and TRBJ2-6, the full variable domain reads GAGVSQTPSNKVTEKGKYVELRCDPISGHTALYWYRQSLGQGPEFLIYFQGTGAADDSGLPNDRFFAVRPEGSVSTLKIQRTERGDSAVYLCASSLYGLAGAPSGANVLTFGAGSRLTVL.

The V gene is TRBV18, the J gene TRBJ2-7, with D uncertain. Per germline, CDR1 KGHSH and CDR2 LQKENI. V lost 4 bases and J 1 base, leaving 14 bases between the germline ends. The CDR3 has 15 amino acids. CDR3 nucleotides: TGTGCCAGCTCACTCTCTATCTTACTTTCCTACGAGCAGTACTTC. It specifies CASSLSILLSYEQYF.